The rows below give T cell receptor beta chains drawn from one sample of a study of blood T cell repertoires in COVID-19. Sequencing was performed with immunoSEQ multiplex PCR; in TCRdb, only in-frame clones are kept and a portion is missing. The sample lists under 100,000 clones, approximately 86% occurring once. Sequences were obtained from peripheral blood. These receptor sequences come from a male donor with acute or convalescent COVID-19. Both conserved end residues are part of each CDR3. The order of the fields is CDR3 length, J gene, V gene, CDR3 protein.

length: 14; J: TRBJ1-5; V: TRBV5-1; CDR3: CASSSGTGGQPQHF
length: 14; J: TRBJ1-5; V: TRBV19; CDR3: CASSSDRDNQPQHF
length: 15; J: TRBJ2-3; V: TRBV2; CDR3: CASSVDTHSTDTQYF
length: 15; J: TRBJ1-1; V: TRBV18; CDR3: CASSPPGTPRTEAFF
length: 17; J: TRBJ1-1; V: TRBV18; CDR3: CASSPPIQGSMGAEAFF
length: 16; J: TRBJ2-5; V: TRBV3-1/TRBV3-2; CDR3: CASSQDPSGGAETQYF
length: 16; J: TRBJ1-4; V: TRBV27; CDR3: CASSFQGPPTNEKLFF
length: 11; J: TRBJ2-7; V: TRBV10-3; CDR3: CAIRSTHEQYF
length: 15; J: TRBJ2-2; V: TRBV5-1; CDR3: CASSPGTGGGGELFF
length: 13; J: TRBJ2-2; V: TRBV3-1/TRBV3-2; CDR3: CASKLAGTGELFF
length: 15; J: TRBJ1-5; V: TRBV28; CDR3: CASSPPGQGRQPQHF
length: 15; J: TRBJ2-7; V: TRBV5-1; CDR3: CASSPDSPSSYEQYF
length: 14; J: TRBJ2-5; V: TRBV7-2; CDR3: CASSLGGGQETQYF
length: 14; J: TRBJ2-7; V: TRBV9; CDR3: CASSVVDSSYEQYF
length: 13; J: TRBJ2-3; V: TRBV13; CDR3: CASSPARTDTQYF
length: 11; J: TRBJ1-4; V: TRBV27; CDR3: CASSPQVKLFF
length: 15; J: TRBJ2-7; V: TRBV7-9; CDR3: CASSTSSGSSYEQYF
length: 17; J: TRBJ1-2; V: TRBV18; CDR3: CASSPLMGTDTNYGYTF
length: 19; J: TRBJ2-6; V: TRBV7-8; CDR3: CASSPRLAGELSGANVLTF
length: 14; J: TRBJ1-5; V: TRBV5-1; CDR3: CASSLGQEGQPQHF
length: 15; J: TRBJ1-4; V: TRBV7-2; CDR3: CASSIRTATNEKLFF
length: 16; J: TRBJ1-4; V: TRBV15; CDR3: CATSRGGQGFNEKLFF
length: 16; J: TRBJ1-6; V: TRBV7-8; CDR3: CASSLKRGKDYSPLHF
length: 15; J: TRBJ2-1; V: TRBV24-1; CDR3: CATSDSRDNSNEQFF
length: 14; J: TRBJ1-5; V: TRBV28; CDR3: CASSLSGGNQPQHF
length: 16; J: TRBJ1-4; V: TRBV6-6; CDR3: CASSPLGAVGSEKLFF
length: 18; J: TRBJ1-3; V: TRBV6-6; CDR3: CASSLRGLQGHSGNTIYF
length: 15; J: TRBJ2-7; V: TRBV10-3; CDR3: CAIKASQGSGYEQYF
length: 13; J: TRBJ1-1; V: TRBV11-1; CDR3: CASTDDGDTEAFF
length: 13; J: TRBJ1-4; V: TRBV27; CDR3: CASSPRQGAKLFF
length: 19; J: TRBJ2-5; V: TRBV27; CDR3: CASSTYPLAGGLRGETQYF
length: 13; J: TRBJ2-7; V: TRBV7-9; CDR3: CASSLDRDNEQYF
length: 13; J: TRBJ2-5; V: TRBV6-5; CDR3: CATSGLVRETQYF
length: 19; J: TRBJ1-6; V: TRBV2; CDR3: CASSVKRGGTSSYNSPLHF
length: 15; J: TRBJ2-4; V: TRBV9; CDR3: CASSVEGRRENIQYF
length: 13; J: TRBJ2-5; V: TRBV29-1; CDR3: CSVEGSGGKTQYF
length: 15; J: TRBJ1-4; V: TRBV3-1/TRBV3-2; CDR3: CASSQGTTDNEKLFF
length: 12; J: TRBJ1-6; V: TRBV28; CDR3: CASSVINSPLHF
length: 15; J: TRBJ1-2; V: TRBV5-1; CDR3: CASSTGQGANYGYTF
length: 13; J: TRBJ2-7; V: TRBV10-3; CDR3: CAISPGSGYEQYF
length: 15; J: TRBJ2-7; V: TRBV3-1/TRBV3-2; CDR3: CASSSRTSPSYEQYF
length: 14; J: TRBJ2-4; V: TRBV3-1/TRBV3-2; CDR3: CASSPLLAKNIQYF
length: 14; J: TRBJ1-1; V: TRBV19; CDR3: CASIRTGLNTEAFF
length: 14; J: TRBJ2-7; V: TRBV10-3; CDR3: CAIRDQGARGEQYF
length: 15; J: TRBJ2-2; V: TRBV18; CDR3: CASSPQGGNTGELFF
length: 13; J: TRBJ1-6; V: TRBV14; CDR3: CASRDSQNSPLHF
length: 16; J: TRBJ1-6; V: TRBV30; CDR3: CAFTNLGGSNNSPLHF
length: 15; J: TRBJ2-3; V: TRBV6-5; CDR3: CASRNGGATTDTQYF
length: 15; J: TRBJ2-5; V: TRBV19; CDR3: CASTPTGGLEETQYF
length: 17; J: TRBJ2-4; V: TRBV7-2; CDR3: CASSPKGQTLAKNIQYF